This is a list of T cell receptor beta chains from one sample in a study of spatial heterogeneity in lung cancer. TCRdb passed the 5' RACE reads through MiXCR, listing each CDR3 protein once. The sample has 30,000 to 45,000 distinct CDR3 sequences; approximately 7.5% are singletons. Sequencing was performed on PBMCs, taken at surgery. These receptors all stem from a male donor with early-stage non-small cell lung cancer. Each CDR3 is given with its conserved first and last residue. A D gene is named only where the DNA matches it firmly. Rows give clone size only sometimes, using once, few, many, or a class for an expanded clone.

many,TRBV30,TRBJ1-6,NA,TGTGCCTGGAGTGTTGACCTCAATTCACCCCTCCACTTT,CAWSVDLNSPLHF
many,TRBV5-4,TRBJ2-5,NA,TGTGCCAGCAGCTCCCGGGAGACCCAGTACTTC,CASSSRETQYF
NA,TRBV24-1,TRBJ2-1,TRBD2,TGTGCCACCAGTAGAGCGGGAGGTGTGCAGTTCTTC,CATSRAGGVQFF
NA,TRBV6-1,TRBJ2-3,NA,TGTGCCAGCAGGGTACCCTCGTTCACAGATACGCAGTATTTT,CASRVPSFTDTQYF
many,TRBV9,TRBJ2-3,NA,NA,CASSASAGGIDTQYFGGIDTQYF
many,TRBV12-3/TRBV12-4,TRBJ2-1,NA,TGTGCCAGCAGTTGGGGAAGCTTTTACAATGAGCAGTTCTTC,CASSWGSFYNEQFF
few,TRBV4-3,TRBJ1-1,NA,TGCGCCAGCAGCCAAGATTTTGGGGGGCTGAACACTGAAGCTTTCTTT,CASSQDFGGLNTEAFF
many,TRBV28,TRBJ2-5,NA,TGTGCCAGCAGTCCGGCCAACAGGAGACAAGAGACCCAGTACTTC,CASSPANRRQETQYF
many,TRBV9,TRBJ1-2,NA,TGTGCCAGCAGCGCCTCTGGGCAGGGAAACTATGGCTACACCTTC,CASSASGQGNYGYTF
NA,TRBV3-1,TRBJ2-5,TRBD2,TGTGCCAGCAGCCAAGTAGCGGGGGTGTACGAGACCCAGTACTTC,CASSQVAGVYETQYF
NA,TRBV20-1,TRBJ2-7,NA,TGCAGTGCTAGCCATGACACAGTCTACGAGCAGTACTTC,CSASHDTVYEQYF
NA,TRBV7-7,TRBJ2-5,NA,TGTGCTAGCAGCTTAGTCGGTTCGGGGGTTTGGGAGACCCAGTACTTC,CASSLVGSGVWETQYF
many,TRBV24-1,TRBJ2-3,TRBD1,TGTGCCACCAGTGATGTGACAGGGGACGCCACAGATACGCAGTATTTT,CATSDVTGDATDTQYF
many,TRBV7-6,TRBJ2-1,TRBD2,TGTGCCAGCAGCGGCAGCGCGGCCGAGGGACTAGCGGGAGGTAGATCCTACAATGAGCAGTTCTTC,CASSGSAAEGLAGGRSYNEQFF
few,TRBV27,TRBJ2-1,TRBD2,TGTGCCAGCAACTCCGGGACTAGCGGGAGGTCTGCCTACAATGAGCAGTTCTTC,CASNSGTSGRSAYNEQFF
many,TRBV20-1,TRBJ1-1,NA,TGCAGTGCTAGGGACCCGAACACTGAAGCTTTCTTT,CSARDPNTEAFF
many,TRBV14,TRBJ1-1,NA,TGTGCCAGCAGCCAAGCGGGTCGGAGGACTGAAGCTTTCTTT,CASSQAGRRTEAFF
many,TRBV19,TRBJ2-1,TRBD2,TGTGCCAGCAGTGGGCTAGCGGGAGTTGAGCAGTTCTTC,CASSGLAGVEQFF
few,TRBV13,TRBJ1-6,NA,TGTGCCACCAGAATCACAGGCCACAAGTCACCCCTCCACTTT,CATRITGHKSPLHF
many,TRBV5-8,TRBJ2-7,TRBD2,TGTGCCAGCAGCTGGGTACTAGCGGGGGGGACCTACGAGCAGTACTTC,CASSWVLAGGTYEQYF
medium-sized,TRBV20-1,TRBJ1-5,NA,TGCAGTGCTAGAAGGACCGAGGTTAGCAATCAGCCCCAGCATTTT,CSARRTEVSNQPQHF
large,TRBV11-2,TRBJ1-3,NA,TGTGCCAGCAGCTTATTTGGTCGTGAACAGTCTGGAAACACCATATATTTT,CASSLFGREQSGNTIYF
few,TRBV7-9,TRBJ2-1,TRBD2,TGTGCCAGCAGCTTAACGGGACTAAGCAATGAGCAGTTCTTC,CASSLTGLSNEQFF
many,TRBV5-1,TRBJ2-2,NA,TGCGCCAGCAGCTTAACCCAGAAGGGGACCGGGGAGCTGTTTTTT,CASSLTQKGTGELFF
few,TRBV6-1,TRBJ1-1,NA,TGTGCCAGCAGTGTAACTAGAAACACTGAAGCTTTCTTT,CASSVTRNTEAFF
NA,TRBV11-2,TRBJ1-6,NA,TGTGCCAGCACCCCAACCGGACAGTCCTATAATTCACCCCTCCACTTT,CASTPTGQSYNSPLHF
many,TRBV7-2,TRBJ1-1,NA,TGTGCCAGCAGCTTAGGGGACGGAAGAGGATTGAACACTGAAGCTTTCTTT,CASSLGDGRGLNTEAFF
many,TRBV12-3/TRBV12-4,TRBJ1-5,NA,TGTGCCAGCAGCGGACAACGCGAGCAGCCCCAGCATTTT,CASSGQREQPQHF
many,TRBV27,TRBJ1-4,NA,TGTGCCAGCAGTTTAGTAGGCAGGGAAAGGAAAAAACTGTTTTTT,CASSLVGRERKKLFF
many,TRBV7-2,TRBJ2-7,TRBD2,TGTGCCAGCAGACCCGCGGGGGGGACCTGGGAGCAGTACTTC,CASRPAGGTWEQYF
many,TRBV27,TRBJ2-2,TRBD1,TGTGCCAGCAGTTTAGCCGCGCCAGGACAGGATATCACCGGGGAGCTGTTTTTT,CASSLAAPGQDITGELFF
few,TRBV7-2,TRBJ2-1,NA,TGTGCCAGCAGCTTGGGTCGGGCTAGCGCCCACAATGAGCAGTTCTTC,CASSLGRASAHNEQFF
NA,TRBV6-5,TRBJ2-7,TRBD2,TGTGCCAGCAGTCGGACTAGCGGGTCCTACGAGCAGTACTTC,CASSRTSGSYEQYF
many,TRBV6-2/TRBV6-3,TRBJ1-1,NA,TGTGCCAGCAGTTACTCGGAAGGGGTCACTGAAGCTTTCTTT,CASSYSEGVTEAFF